What follows are 32 T cell receptor beta chains derived from one specimen sequenced in a study of cytomegalovirus exposure and HLA in healthy donors. Primers included in the PCR were 60 Vbeta and 13 Jbeta primers. Here immunoSEQ multiplex PCR was the method, and the copy in TCRdb shows in-frame clones only, minus some. The sample yields under 200,000 clones, around three quarters seen once. Sequenced material: PBMCs. Receptors originate from a man aged 30-40 years in good health and CMV-seropositive.

This sequence joins TRBV29-1 and TRBJ2-3; TRBD2 aligns across 10 bases. The V gene end was trimmed by 1 base and the J gene end by 2 bases; junction bases not matched to a gene: 3. Germline CDR1 SQVTM, CDR2 ANQGSEA. The CDR3 consists of 15 residues. CDR3 sequence reads: CSVEAGTSVTDTQYF. The CDR3 region has the DNA TGCAGCGTTGAAGCGGGGACTAGCGTCACAGATACGCAGTATTTT.

This clone was detected a few times. The chain links TRBV6-1 to TRBJ2-1, with TRBD2 matching 13 bases. V dropped 3 bases and J dropped 9; count of bases not matched to a gene: 11. Looked up from germline, CDR1 is MNHNS and CDR2 is SASEGT. The CDR3 sequence is 17 residues long. The CDR3 reads CASSDTSGGADFSEQFF. Written as DNA, the CDR3 is TGTGCCAGCAGTGACACTAGCGGGGGGGCCGACTTCTCTGAGCAGTTCTTC.

This clone occurred once. J is TRBJ2-7 and V is TRBV10-3, with a possible D match to TRBD1 (6 bases). The CDR3 is 12 residues long. V lost 6 bases, J lost 6 bases, and 12 bases lay in between. CDR1 is ENHRY, CDR2 SYGVKD, per germline. CDR3 in DNA: TGTGCCATCAGCCAAACAGGGCCCGAGCAGTACTTC. Its translation is CAISQTGPEQYF.

The rearrangement links TRBV15 to TRBJ2-1; possibly TRBD2 for D (7 bases). The CDR3 runs to 16 residues. V was pared by 3 bases and J by 4 bases, with 16 bases between. Germline values: CDR1 LNHNV, CDR2 YYDKDF (reference sequence). The CDR3 loop reads CATSSGGGGGYNEQFF. CDR3 DNA sequence: TGTGCCACCAGCAGTGGGGGCGGGGGAGGGTACAATGAGCAGTTCTTC. Drawing the rest from reference TRBV15 and TRBJ2-1, the complete variable domain is DAMVIQNPRYQVTQFGKPVTLSCSQTLNHNVMYWYQQKSSQAPKLLFHYYDKDFNNEADTPDNFQSRRPNTSFCFLDIRSPGLGDTAMYLCATSSGGGGGYNEQFFGPGTRLTVL.

The chain couples TRBV28 to TRBJ1-4; D unclear. The V gene lost 6 bases and the J gene lost 8 bases, with 19 bases spanning the gap. Germline-derived CDR1 and CDR2 are MDHEN and SYDVKM. The CDR3 extends over 15 amino acids. The CDR3 nucleotides are TGTGCCAGCAGACCCGAAGACTTCGGCGGGGAAAAACTGTTTTTT. This encodes CASRPEDFGGEKLFF.

V is TRBV19 and J is TRBJ2-7; weak D call: TRBD1 (5 bases). Trimming stripped 1 base from V and 7 bases from J, with 14 bases between. There are 14 residues in the CDR3. The germline CDR1 and CDR2 sequences are LNHDA and SQIVND (reference sequence). The CDR3 protein is CASSIAQGGREQYF. CDR3 DNA: TGTGCCAGTAGTATAGCCCAGGGTGGAAGAGAGCAGTACTTC.

The chain employs TRBV15 and TRBJ2-3; D not resolved. The CDR3 is 15 amino acids. Trimming took 0 bases from V and 6 from J, leaving 13 bases between them. Germline lookup yields CDR1 LNHNV and CDR2 YYDKDF (reference sequence). The CDR3 DNA reads as TGTGCCACCAGCAGAGAAAAAACAGACGTGGATACGCAGTATTTT. This encodes CATSREKTDVDTQYF.

The chain joins TRBV2 to TRBJ2-1, with 7 bases fitting TRBD1. V was pared by 9 bases and J by 2 bases, with 4 bases of the junction left unmatched. Germline loops: CDR1 SNHLY, CDR2 FYNNEI. The CDR3 length is 13 residues. DNA of the CDR3: TGTGCCAGTCGACAGGGTACCTACAATGAGCAGTTCTTC. Encoded protein: CASRQGTYNEQFF.

V and J are TRBV5-6 and TRBJ1-2, with TRBD1 matching 7 bases. CDR1 is SGHDT and CDR2 is YYEEEE in the germline V gene. This CDR3 is 13 amino acids long. The ends lost 4 bases at V and 6 bases at J; junction bases unmatched: 6. The CDR3 DNA sequence: TGTGCCAGCAGCGAGGGACAGATGGATGGCTACACCTTC. Residues: CASSEGQMDGYTF.

The CDR3 spells CASSYSEGTYEQYF. For the CDR3, the DNA is TGTGCCAGCAGTTACTCCGAGGGAACTTACGAGCAGTACTTC. The chain links TRBV6-5 to TRBJ2-5; TRBD2 is a possible D gene (5 bases). The better agreement between TRBJ2-7 and the DNA end casts doubt on the J call. Germline values: CDR1 MNHEY, CDR2 SVGAGI. The CDR3 is made up of 14 amino acids.

V is TRBV6-5 and J is TRBJ2-2, with D uncertain. V was shortened by 4 bases and J by 7 bases, with 10 bases between the two germline ends. This CDR3 is 13 amino acids long. Germline values: CDR1 MNHEY, CDR2 SVGAGI. For the CDR3, the DNA is TGTGCCAGCAGTTCCCACAGTGACGGGGAGCTGTTTTTT. The encoded protein is CASSSHSDGELFF.

The rearrangement uses TRBV10-2 and TRBJ2-7, with D possibly TRBD2 on 7 matching bases. Trimming removed 3 bases at V and 1 base at J, with 16 bases between. In germline, CDR1 is WSHSY, CDR2 SAAADI. The CDR3 covers 16 residues. CDR3 DNA sequence: TGCGCCAGCAGTGAATCGGCGGGGGCCCATTCCTACGAGCAGTACTTC. Protein product: CASSESAGAHSYEQYF.

The V and J genes are TRBV5-1 and TRBJ2-3, with TRBD1 matching over 7 bases. The V and J ends lost 3 bases and 2 bases, in that order; junction bases with no gene match: 3. This CDR3 has 14 amino acids. Looked up from germline, CDR1 is SGHRS and CDR2 is YFSETQ. CDR3 loop: CASSSGQVTDTQYF. The CDR3 DNA sequence: TGCGCCAGCAGCTCAGGACAGGTCACAGATACGCAGTATTTT.

The chain joins TRBV6-5 to TRBJ2-2; possible D gene TRBD1, 6 bases. CDR3 length: 16 amino acids. Germline V CDR1 and CDR2: MNHEY, SVGAGI. V was cut by 4 bases and J by 0 bases, with 12 bases left in between. The CDR3 region has the DNA TGTGCCAGCAGTTGGGGACACAATCCGAACACCGGGGAGCTGTTTTTT. This encodes CASSWGHNPNTGELFF.

This clone has just a few counts. The chain couples TRBV11-2 to TRBJ2-5, with a possible D match to TRBD2 (5 bases). The CDR3 consists of 16 residues. Germline loops: CDR1 SGHAT, CDR2 FQNNGV. V lost 5 bases, J lost 2 bases, and 18 bases lay in between. DNA for the CDR3: TGTGCCAGCAGCCCACTAGTGGGCGGGCCACAAGAGACCCAGTACTTC. Translating it yields CASSPLVGGPQETQYF.

V is TRBV6-1 and J is TRBJ1-4; D perhaps matches TRBD1 (5 bases). The germline gives CDR1 MNHNS, CDR2 SASEGT. Trimming left V 3 bases short and J 5 bases short, with 10 bases between. CDR3 length: 14 amino acids. The DNA for the CDR3 is TGTGCCAGCAGTGACAGGGATTTGAATGAAAAACTGTTTTTT. This codes for CASSDRDLNEKLFF.

The chain uses TRBV2 and TRBJ2-3; D remains unclear. Germline V CDR1 and CDR2: SNHLY, FYNNEI. This CDR3 has 15 residues. V was trimmed by 3 bases and J by 2 bases, leaving 12 bases between them. CDR3 sequence (DNA): TGTGCCAGCAGTGACGTGGGCCGAAACACAGATACGCAGTATTTT. It translates to CASSDVGRNTDTQYF.

The CDR3 nucleotides are TGTGCCAGCAGTTCCGGGACAGGGAACACTGAAGCTTTCTTT. Translating gives CASSSGTGNTEAFF. The rearrangement joins TRBV2 to TRBJ1-1; TRBD1 matches at 8 bases. This CDR3 contains 14 residues. V shed 5 bases and J 1 base; nucleotides not matched to a gene: 3. In germline, CDR1 is SNHLY, CDR2 FYNNEI. The variable domain in full, completed from reference TRBV2 and TRBJ1-1, reads EPEVTQTPSHQVTQMGQEVILRCVPISNHLYFYWYRQILGQKVEFLVSFYNNEISEKSEIFDDQFSVERPDGSNFTLKIRSTKLEDSAMYFCASSSGTGNTEAFFGQGTRLTVV.

The chain employs TRBV5-8 and TRBJ2-5, with TRBD1 matching 9 bases. V lost 0 bases to trimming and J lost 5 bases; unmatched junction nucleotides: 11. The CDR3 totals 17 residues. Germline CDR1 reads SGHTS; CDR2 reads YDEGEE. The CDR3 loop is CASSLGQGVGIPETQYF. CDR3 DNA sequence: TGTGCCAGCAGCTTGGGACAGGGGGTTGGAATTCCGGAGACCCAGTACTTC.

The rearrangement uses TRBV5-4 and TRBJ2-2; TRBD1 matches at 8 bases. Trimming removed 4 bases from V and 2 bases from J; junction bases left unmatched: 7. This CDR3 has 16 residues. Germline lookup yields CDR1 SGHNT and CDR2 YYREEE (reference sequence). CDR3 region: CASSPLGQANTGELFF. The CDR3 DNA is TGTGCCAGCAGCCCGCTGGGACAGGCAAACACCGGGGAGCTGTTTTTT.

The CDR3 coding sequence is TGTGCCAGCAGCCAAAGGGCAGGGGGAACCTACGAGCAGTACTTC. This codes for CASSQRAGGTYEQYF. This chain links TRBV4-2 with TRBJ2-7; TRBD1 agrees at 7 bases. The CDR3 extends over 15 amino acids. J gave up 2 bases and V 2 bases, and 6 bases lay outside the gene matches. Germline CDR1 is LGHNA and CDR2 is YNFKEQ.

The rearrangement links TRBV2 to TRBJ2-1; TRBD1 aligns across 9 bases. Germline CDR1 reads SNHLY; CDR2 reads FYNNEI. The CDR3 totals 16 residues. V lost 5 bases and J lost 0; bases outside the gene matches: 5. CDR3 nucleotides: TGTGCCAGCAGTCCCGGACAGGGGAGCTCCTACAATGAGCAGTTCTTC. Its translation is CASSPGQGSSYNEQFF.

The gene calls are TRBV27 and TRBJ2-7; 9 bases map to TRBD1. Germline CDR1 MNHEY, CDR2 SMNVEV (reference sequence). The CDR3 is 14 amino acids. V was clipped by 6 bases and J by 2 bases; unmatched bases: 5. The CDR3 coding sequence is TGTGCCAGCAGCGGACAGGGGAACCCCTACGAGCAGTACTTC. Its protein product is CASSGQGNPYEQYF.

The rearrangement links TRBV9 to TRBJ2-2, with 10 bases fitting TRBD2. V lost 2 bases to trimming and J lost 4 bases; unmatched junction nucleotides: 8. This CDR3 region has 17 residues. Germline CDR1 SGDLS, CDR2 YYNGEE. CDR3 DNA: TGTGCCAGCAGCGTTACCCCTAGCGGGGGAACCACCGGGGAGCTGTTTTTT. The encoded protein is CASSVTPSGGTTGELFF.

V usage is TRBV9 and J usage is TRBJ2-2; TRBD2 might be the D (6 bases). This CDR3 is built from 14 residues. Germline CDR1 is SGDLS and CDR2 is YYNGEE. V was clipped by 1 base and J by 7 bases, with 11 bases between them. CDR3 nucleotides: TGTGCCAGCAGCGTACAATCGGGGGTCGGGGAGCTGTTTTTT. It codes for CASSVQSGVGELFF. The full variable domain, with the rest looked up from reference TRBV9 and TRBJ2-2, is DSGVTQTPKHLITATGQRVTLRCSPRSGDLSVYWYQQSLDQGLQFLIQYYNGEERAKGNILERFSAQQFPDLHSELNLSSLELGDSALYFCASSVQSGVGELFFGEGSRLTVL.

V is TRBV6-1 and J is TRBJ2-2; a possible D gene is TRBD2 (6 bases). From germline, CDR1 is MNHNS and CDR2 SASEGT. V was clipped by 6 bases and J by 1 base, with 9 bases between them. The CDR3 consists of 14 residues. This CDR3 reads CASSWGGNTGELFF. In DNA form, the CDR3 reads TGTGCCAGCAGCTGGGGAGGGAACACCGGGGAGCTGTTTTTT.

This clone was detected only once. The rearrangement links TRBV20-1 to TRBJ2-5; no firm D call. Germline assignment: CDR1 DFQATT and CDR2 SNEGSKA (reference sequence). The CDR3 runs 10 residues. Trimming removed 6 bases at V and 2 bases at J, with 4 bases between. CDR3 loop: CSAPQETQYF. DNA for the CDR3: TGCAGTGCCCCTCAAGAGACCCAGTACTTC.

The chain combines TRBV7-9 with TRBJ1-4, with 10 positions matching TRBD1. This CDR3 spans 15 amino acids. V shed 7 bases and J 7 bases; nucleotides not matched to a gene: 9. Per germline, CDR1 SEHNR and CDR2 FQNEAQ (reference sequence). CDR3 in DNA: TGTGCCAGCACAAAAGACGGGACAGGGGTTGAAAAACTGTTTTTT. Translated, it gives CASTKDGTGVEKLFF.

This clone was seen just once. The chain has TRBV19 and TRBJ1-2; no clear D gene. Germline values: CDR1 LNHDA, CDR2 SQIVND (reference sequence). The CDR3 length is 12 residues. V shed 2 bases and J shed 4 bases, with 5 bases lying between them. The CDR3 spells CASSILSYGYTF. For the CDR3, the DNA is TGTGCCAGTAGTATACTCAGCTATGGCTACACCTTC.

The rearrangement joins TRBV4-3 to TRBJ2-7; 7 bases are a match to TRBD1. Trimming removed 1 base from V and 5 bases from J; junction bases left unmatched: 8. Looked up from germline, CDR1 is LGHNA and CDR2 is YSLEER. The CDR3 extends over 15 amino acids. CDR3 sequence reads: CASSQAPGGYDEQYF. CDR3 sequence (DNA): TGCGCCAGCAGCCAAGCCCCAGGGGGTTATGACGAGCAGTACTTC.

This rearrangement joins TRBV4-1 to TRBJ2-7, with 10 nucleotides matching TRBD2. This CDR3 spans 18 amino acids. V trimming: 0 bases; J trimming: 0 bases; junction bases outside the gene matches: 8. The germline V gene encodes CDR1 MGHRA and CDR2 YSYEKL. The CDR3 sequence: CASSQDLLAGASSYEQYF. CDR3 nucleotide sequence: TGCGCCAGCAGCCAAGATCTGCTAGCGGGGGCTAGCTCCTACGAGCAGTACTTC.

The chain joins TRBV12-5 to TRBJ1-2; 9 nucleotides align to TRBD1. CDR1 is LGHNT, CDR2 FRNRAP, per germline. The CDR3 is made up of 15 amino acids. V trimming: 5 bases; J trimming: 5 bases; junction bases outside the gene matches: 9. The DNA for the CDR3 is TGTGCTAGTGGTCCAACAGGGGGCATTAGTTATGGCTACACCTTC. It translates to CASGPTGGISYGYTF. The entire variable domain, with the rest obtained from reference TRBV12-5 and TRBJ1-2, is as follows: DARVTQTPRHKVTEMGQEVTMRCQPILGHNTVFWYRQTMMQGLELLAYFRNRAPLDDSGMPKDRFSAEMPDATLATLKIQPSEPRDSAVYFCASGPTGGISYGYTFGSGTRLTVV.